These 26 T cell receptor beta chains originate from one sample sequenced in a study of human T cells and chemical hapten exposure. TCRdb passed the RACE reads through MiXCR, listing each CDR3 protein once. The sample lists more than 75,000 distinct CDR3 sequences; 9.5% to 13% were seen once. The time point is: patch test 2, 6 weeks after DPC sensitization. The sample's treatment: therapeutic diphenylcyclopropenone sensitization with weekly scalp DPC. This material consisted of whole blood, taken in connection with sensitization to the hapten diphenylcyclopropenone (DPC). All receptors derive from a woman aged 25 to 39 with alopecia areata. Some clones in this sample may be carry-over from other donors' samples.

This clonotype appeared many times. J is TRBJ1-1 and V is TRBV12-3 or TRBV12-4; the D gene is possibly TRBD1 (6 bases). The CDR3 covers 14 residues. Between the trimmed V and J ends, which lost 8 bases and 4 bases, there was a span of 17 bases. This chain's CDR3 is CASSLGGHGTEAFF. CDR3 bases: TGTGCCAGCTCCCTTGGGGGGCATGGCACTGAAGCTTTCTTT.

This clonotype was recorded many times. This chain links TRBV5-1 with TRBJ2-3; possibly TRBD2 for D (6 bases). The CDR3 contains 15 residues. V shed 0 bases and J shed 5 bases, with 13 bases lying between them. Germline loops: CDR1 SGHRS, CDR2 YFSETQ. The CDR3 reads CASSLVARSGDTQYF. The DNA for the CDR3 is TGCGCCAGCAGCTTGGTGGCACGTAGCGGAGATACGCAGTATTTT.

This clonotype was detected ten times or more. The chain joins TRBV3-1 to TRBJ2-2; no firm D call. This CDR3 has 12 amino acids. Germline CDR1 reads LGHDT; CDR2 reads YNNKEL (reference sequence). Trimming shortened V by 3 bases and J by 6 bases, and 5 bases separated the two germline ends. The CDR3 loop is CASSHVPGELFF. DNA of the CDR3: TGTGCCAGCAGCCACGTTCCCGGGGAGCTGTTTTTT.

The rearrangement links TRBV30 to TRBJ1-1; D gene ambiguous. CDR1 is GTSNPN and CDR2 is SVGIG in the germline V gene (reference sequence). The V gene lost 2 bases and the J gene lost 1 base, with 5 bases spanning the gap. This CDR3 has 12 residues. The CDR3 bases are TGTGCCTGGAGTCACTGGAACACTGAAGCTTTCTTT. This encodes CAWSHWNTEAFF.

In its sample, this clonotype was seen many times. V usage is TRBV18 and J usage is TRBJ2-3, with 9 bases lining up with TRBD1. This CDR3 has 15 residues. Germline CDR1 reads KGHSH; CDR2 reads LQKENI. With V trimmed by 3 bases and J by 3 bases, 4 bases remained unmatched. DNA for the CDR3: TGTGCCAGCTCACCTCCGACAGGGGGGACAGATACGCAGTATTTT. This codes for CASSPPTGGTDTQYF.

This clonotype has ten or more counts. The CDR3 region has the DNA TGTGCCAGCAGCTTAGATCCTGGGGACGAGCAGTACTTC. It encodes CASSLDPGDEQYF. This chain links TRBV7-9 with TRBJ2-7; D gene unclear. The CDR3 has 13 amino acids. V lost 1 base and J lost 5, with 9 bases in between. The germline V gene has CDR1 SEHNR and CDR2 FQNEAQ (reference sequence).

This clonotype was counted many times. The chain joins TRBV20-1 to TRBJ1-5; 9 positions agree with TRBD1. With V trimmed by 3 bases and J by 4 bases, 7 bases remained unmatched. This CDR3 is 15 amino acids long. Per the germline V gene, CDR1 is DFQATT and CDR2 is SNEGSKA (reference sequence). CDR3 DNA sequence: TGCAGTGCTAGCCCCGGACAGGGGTGGAATCAGCCCCAGCATTTT. Encoded protein: CSASPGQGWNQPQHF.

This clonotype was seen repeatedly, ten times or more. The chain joins TRBV3-1 to TRBJ1-3, with 7 bases lining up with TRBD1. The V gene end was trimmed by 5 bases and the J gene end by 0 bases; junction bases not matched to a gene: 7. The CDR3 length is 16 residues. Germline loops: CDR1 LGHDT, CDR2 YNNKEL (reference sequence). The CDR3 spells CASSSDRASSGNTIYF. The DNA of the CDR3 is TGTGCCAGCAGCTCCGACAGGGCCTCCTCTGGAAACACCATATATTTT.

This clonotype was seen many times. This chain links TRBV10-3 with TRBJ2-7; the match to TRBD2 covers 9 bases. The CDR3 contains 13 residues. Germline CDR1 is ENHRY and CDR2 is SYGVKD. Trimming cost V 7 bases and J 5 bases; bases outside gene matches: 6. CDR3 nucleotides: TGTGCCATCAAAGCAGCGGGAGGAGACGAGCAGTACTTC. Translated: CAIKAAGGDEQYF.

This clonotype was seen only a few times. CDR3 bases: TGTGCCAGCACCCGGGACCTTAACACCGGGGAGCTGTTTTTT. Encoded protein: CASTRDLNTGELFF. The V call is TRBV6-1, the J call TRBJ2-2; D is tentatively TRBD1 or TRBD2 (5 bases each). This CDR3 is built from 14 residues. From germline, CDR1 is MNHNS and CDR2 SASEGT. The V gene lost 7 bases and the J gene lost 2 bases, with 11 bases spanning the gap.

This clonotype occurred many times. This chain joins TRBV5-1 and TRBJ2-5, with TRBD2 as a possible D gene (6 bases). Trimming took 4 bases from V and 4 from J, leaving 23 bases between them. The V gene's germline CDR1 is SGHRS and CDR2 YFSETQ. This CDR3 comprises 17 residues. The CDR3: CASSPRELMWAGETQYF. In nucleotides, the CDR3 is TGCGCCAGCAGCCCACGGGAGTTAATGTGGGCTGGAGAGACCCAGTACTTC.

With respect to this clonotype: Possible read error: a much larger clone is one base away. This CDR3 reads CSSRTQDSNQPQHF. CDR3 DNA: TGTTCCAGCAGAACACAGGATTCCAATCAGCCCCAGCATTTT. The rearrangement uses TRBV21-1 and TRBJ1-5; the DNA was not used to check the table's D call, TRBD1. TRBV21-1 constitutes a pseudogene. The CDR3 runs 14 residues.

This clonotype was seen ten or more times. DNA of the CDR3: TGTGCCACTTCGAGGGTGTGGGACACTGAAGCTTTCTTT. Residues: CATSRVWDTEAFF. J is TRBJ1-1 and V is TRBV6-6; no reliable D call. Germline V gives CDR1 MNHNY, CDR2 SVGAGI (reference sequence). Trimming stripped 10 bases from V and 3 bases from J, with 15 bases between. This CDR3 is 13 amino acids long.

The rearrangement joins TRBV10-3 to TRBJ2-3; 11 nucleotides agree with TRBD2. The CDR3 is 14 amino acids. Looked up from germline, CDR1 is ENHRY and CDR2 is SYGVKD. V dropped 6 bases and J dropped 4; count of bases not matched to a gene: 3. The CDR3 DNA follows: TGTGCCATCAGGCCGGGACTAGCGGCAGATACGCAGTATTTT. Translating it yields CAIRPGLAADTQYF.

The chain joins TRBV4-2 to TRBJ1-2, with 9 bases aligning to TRBD1. Germline CDR1 LGHNA, CDR2 YNFKEQ. V dropped 0 bases and J dropped 4; count of bases not matched to a gene: 6. The CDR3 runs to 16 residues. CDR3 loop: CASSQDSGQGLYGYTF. The DNA of the CDR3 is TGTGCCAGCAGCCAAGATTCGGGACAGGGACTCTATGGCTACACCTTC.

This clonotype was seen at least ten times. V usage is TRBV3-1 and J usage is TRBJ2-3; D gene unclear. Germline lookup yields CDR1 LGHDT and CDR2 YNNKEL (reference sequence). V lost 3 bases and J lost 5, with 12 bases in between. The CDR3 extends over 14 amino acids. The CDR3 bases are TGTGCCAGCAGCCATCGCCCGTTCCAAGATACGCAGTATTTT. Encoded protein: CASSHRPFQDTQYF.

This clonotype showed up many times. The rearrangement uses TRBV7-9 and TRBJ2-7; 10 bases align to TRBD2. The CDR3 sequence is 14 residues long. In germline, CDR1 is SEHNR, CDR2 FQNEAQ (reference sequence). The ends lost 5 bases at V and 3 bases at J; junction bases unmatched: 4. The CDR3 DNA reads TGTGCCAGCAGCCCCGGACTAGCGGTCTACGAGCAGTACTTC. This sequence encodes CASSPGLAVYEQYF.

This clonotype was counted at least ten times. V is TRBV7-2 and J is TRBJ1-2; D gene ambiguous. Germline CDR1 and CDR2: SGHTA and FQGNSA. V was shortened by 3 bases and J by 6 bases, with 14 bases between the two germline ends. The CDR3 length is 14 residues. CDR3 sequence: CASSFSSPADGYTF. As DNA, the CDR3 is TGTGCCAGCAGCTTCAGCTCGCCCGCGGATGGCTACACCTTC.

In its sample, this clonotype was seen many times. The rearrangement uses TRBV28 and TRBJ2-3; maybe TRBD1 (7 bases). The CDR3 contains 14 residues. Germline V gene lookup returns CDR1 MDHEN and CDR2 SYDVKM. Trimming pared 1 base from V and 3 bases from J, leaving 8 bases between. CDR3 sequence reads: CASSLSGGTDTQYF. CDR3 DNA: TGTGCCAGCAGTTTATCAGGGGGGACAGATACGCAGTATTTT.

At least ten counts were recorded for this clonotype. The rearrangement links TRBV6-6 to TRBJ2-7; TRBD2 is a possible D gene (5 bases). The CDR3 covers 14 residues. Trimming left V 6 bases short and J 5 bases short, with 17 bases between. CDR1 is MNHNY, CDR2 SVGAGI, per germline (reference sequence). CDR3 in DNA: TGTGCCAGCAGAATCCTAGCAGCAACGGACGAGCAGTACTTC. Protein: CASRILAATDEQYF.

This clonotype was observed many times. The rearrangement uses TRBV7-3 and TRBJ2-1; 7 bases are shared with TRBD1. Germline loops: CDR1 SGHTA, CDR2 FQGTGA. The CDR3 loop spans 13 amino acids. V lost 6 bases and J lost 6; bases outside the gene matches: 5. The chain's CDR3 is CASSPQGINEQFF. The DNA for the CDR3 is TGTGCCAGCAGTCCACAGGGGATCAATGAGCAGTTCTTC.

This clonotype was observed at least ten times. The chain is built from TRBV30 and TRBJ1-2; unclear D gene. Per the germline V gene, CDR1 is GTSNPN and CDR2 is SVGIG (reference sequence). Trimming left V 5 bases short and J 3 bases short, with 10 bases between. This CDR3 is built from 12 residues. CDR3 sequence: CAWDGNYYGYTF. Here the CDR3 DNA reads TGTGCCTGGGACGGGAATTACTATGGCTACACCTTC.

The V call is TRBV7-3, the J call TRBJ2-3, with 15 nucleotides matching TRBD2. This CDR3 region has 15 residues. The V segment lost 5 bases and the J segment 5 bases; nucleotides outside the gene matches: 2. Germline V lookup: CDR1 SGHTA, CDR2 FQGTGA. The CDR3: CASSPGLAGGDTQYF. The CDR3 DNA sequence: TGTGCCAGCAGCCCGGGACTAGCGGGAGGAGATACGCAGTATTTT.

The rearrangement uses TRBV7-2 and TRBJ2-3, with 7 bases fitting TRBD1. The germline V gene encodes CDR1 SGHTA and CDR2 FQGNSA. The V and J ends lost 6 bases and 5 bases, in that order; junction bases with no gene match: 2. This CDR3 spans 12 amino acids. The CDR3 here is CASRRDRDTQYF. In DNA form, the CDR3 reads TGTGCCAGCAGACGGGACAGAGATACGCAGTATTTT.

In its sample, this clonotype was seen many times. The CDR3 sequence: CASSPPQGATDTQYF. CDR3 nucleotide sequence: TGTGCCAGCAGCCCCCCACAGGGCGCCACAGATACGCAGTATTTT. V gene TRBV7-9 combines with J gene TRBJ2-3, with TRBD1 as a possible D gene (6 bases). Germline V lookup: CDR1 SEHNR, CDR2 FQNEAQ (reference sequence). The CDR3 runs 15 residues. V lost 5 bases to trimming and J lost 2 bases, with 14 bases between them.

The chain couples TRBV27 to TRBJ2-2; no clear D. The V gene's germline CDR1 is MNHEY and CDR2 SMNVEV (reference sequence). V lost 3 bases and J 4 bases, leaving 12 bases between the germline ends. The CDR3 loop spans 15 amino acids. The CDR3 reads CASSFNPLGTGELFF. In DNA, the CDR3 is TGTGCCAGCAGTTTCAACCCCTTGGGCACCGGGGAGCTGTTTTTT.